This TCR beta chain was sequenced for a study of radiation and T cells in renal cell carcinoma (dated by TCRdb to 2018 to 2020). Background for the entire study: TCR beta sequencing covered 50 to 55 samples in total, comprising about 26 tumors and roughly 27 peripheral blood samples. Across all 50 or so samples, several million unique CDR3 nucleotide sequences encoding 2 million to 3 million unique CDR3 amino acid sequences were identified.

Read against the paper, the sample's time point label means: tumor resected at nephrectomy. The treatment or condition label of this sample denotes: treatment-naive control, cytoreductive nephrectomy. Control tumors came from treatment-naive renal cell carcinoma patients who underwent cytoreductive nephrectomy without prior radiation. Every patient's renal cell carcinoma showed clear cell pathology. The control tumors used for TCR sequencing were from several females and about a dozen males, were resected between 2011 and 2014, and had a median patient age of roughly 58 years (range roughly 35 to 85). Tumor processing involved mechanical dissociation, digestion with collagenase/hyaluronidase at 37 degrees C, handling in gentleMACS C tubes, and storage in liquid nitrogen. The QIAamp DNA Blood Mini Kit (Qiagen) was used to prepare genomic DNA for TCR sequencing. Samples were included in the analyses only if all quality control checks were passed.

Following the manufacturer's recommendations, the immunoSEQ kit was used to generate TCR beta libraries from genomic DNA. Library preparation used a first multiplex PCR with proprietary primers, then a second PCR adding unique barcodes, with bead cleanups after each round. A positive control reaction and a negative control reaction, both provided in the kit, were run with every batch of samples. The final libraries underwent checking on an Agilent 4200 TapeStation D1000 ScreenTape, volumetric pooling, and quantification by qPCR. An Illumina NextSeq500 fitted with a MidOutput 150-cycle cartridge performed the sequencing, running 156 Read1 cycles and 15 Index1 cycles with the kit's custom primers. The pooled library was loaded at 0.75 to 1 pM, and approximately 18% PhiX control was spiked in. The paper's processing steps were these. Vendor-processed data were analyzed in R, and a clonotype was defined as all T cells sharing the same CDR3 nucleotide sequence. For clone abundance analyses, frequencies were normalized to the 10,000 most abundant clones in each sample. Public T cell clones, which averaged fewer than five per sample, were excluded before analysis. The dominant motif analysis was done with ImmunoMap using the PAM10 matrix, a gap penalty of 30, and a homology threshold of 0.3, and motifs with a cumulative frequency of at least 0.01 were considered dominant. TCRdb retrieved this table from immuneACCESS and kept in-frame rearrangements only. Not all clones are present; in checked studies, unresolved V genes account for under half, and no reason is known for the remainder. The V and J calls and clone size come from that table; D and trimming were worked out from the DNA. For this sample the table gives approximately 16,000 clones, of which 58% were detected only once. The top ten clones comprise 9.7% of the sample.

The cysteine opens and the phenylalanine closes a CDR3 of 15 amino acids. The CDR3 DNA has 45 bases and is translated from base 1. Sequences SGDLS (CDR1) and YYNGEE (CDR2) are obtained from the germline V gene. Deletion took 0 bases off V and 2 bases off J, with a span of 9 bases between the germline ends. To note about this clone: There is no known antigen for this receptor. The input lacks base qualities; no much larger clone sits a single base away.

The paper's findings and limits, for the study overall: Because only small tumor regions of 0.9 to 1 g were available, the study did not capture intratumoral heterogeneity. Because the trial had a single-armed design, the trial could not examine how radiation dose or scheduling affected the TCR repertoire. Higher TCR clonality was observed in irradiated tumors than in controls, with an average of about 50% of the repertoire accounted for by the top 100 clonotypes, compared with roughly 40% in nephrectomy-only tumors. Irradiated tumors contained more dominant CDR3 motifs, and these motifs occupied a larger share of the repertoire than in control tumors.

The source material was tumor tissue, sampled from a patient whose treatment was nephrectomy without radiotherapy. The receptor comes from a man between 40 and 49 years old with renal cell carcinoma. The sequence links TRBV9 to TRBJ2-1, with the identity of the D gene unclear. This receptor has the CDR3 CASSVEGLTYNEQFF. Read as DNA, the sequence is TGTGCCAGCAGCGTAGAAGGGCTCACCTACAATGAGCAGTTCTTC.